This T cell receptor beta chain was recorded in a study of cytomegalovirus exposure and HLA in healthy donors. Findings and caveats of the study: The productive fraction for most TCR beta V segments was about 87% or about 30% in an earlier analysis.

The CDR3 has 14 amino acids. Germline CDR1 and CDR2: SEHNR and FQNEAQ (reference sequence). Trimming took off 5 bases at V and 4 bases at J, with 14 bases between the two ends. The PCR had 60 Vbeta and 13 Jbeta primers. Profiled with immunoSEQ multiplex PCR; TCRdb holds only in-frame clones, not every one. The table records 150,000 to 200,000 clones, 77% of them present only once. On this clone: Its antigen is still unknown.

V usage is TRBV7-9 and J usage is TRBJ1-1, with a tentative D call TRBD1 (5 bases). Sequenced input: PBMCs. The clonotype originates from a woman aged 30 to 39 in good health and CMV-seropositive. CDR3 bases: TGTGCCAGCAGCCTAGGCCTGGGGGGCACTGAAGCTTTCTTT. This translates into CASSLGLGGTEAFF.